The rows below give T cell receptor beta chains drawn from one sample of a study of blood T cells in healthy people across ages. One entry per CDR3 protein results from TCRdb running MiXCR on the 5' RACE reads. The sample records approximately 600,000 distinct CDR3 sequences, roughly 53% being singletons. Sequencing used blood. These TCRs come from a man aged 55-75 years in good health. Both conserved end residues are part of each CDR3. A D gene is named only where the DNA matches it firmly. Clone size is shown for a subset of rows, as once, few, many or a class of expanded clone.

clone_size: many
j_call: TRBJ1-2
d_call: NA
cdr3_length: 22
v_call: TRBV6-5
cdr3_aa: CASSYSAMRGGRDENSNYGYTF
cdr3_nt: TGTGCCAGCAGTTACTCGGCAATGCGGGGGGGCCGGGATGAGAATTCTAACTATGGCTACACCTTC

clone_size: few
j_call: TRBJ1-2
d_call: NA
cdr3_length: 15
v_call: TRBV25-1
cdr3_aa: CASSEQDSPGYGYTF
cdr3_nt: TGTGCCAGCAGTGAACAGGACAGCCCGGGCTATGGCTACACCTTC

clone_size: NA
j_call: TRBJ1-2
d_call: TRBD1
cdr3_length: 15
v_call: TRBV27
cdr3_aa: CASSYRTGTNYGYTF
cdr3_nt: TGTGCCAGCAGTTACCGGACAGGAACTAACTATGGCTACACCTTC

clone_size: NA
j_call: TRBJ1-1
d_call: NA
cdr3_length: 12
v_call: TRBV20-1
cdr3_aa: CSARLRGTEAFF
cdr3_nt: TGCAGTGCTAGGTTGAGGGGCACTGAAGCTTTCTTT

clone_size: NA
j_call: TRBJ2-7
d_call: TRBD2
cdr3_length: 14
v_call: TRBV12-3/TRBV12-4
cdr3_aa: CASRTLAGGNEQYF
cdr3_nt: TGTGCCAGCAGAACCCTAGCGGGGGGGAACGAGCAGTACTTC

clone_size: NA
j_call: TRBJ2-7
d_call: NA
cdr3_length: 15
v_call: TRBV2
cdr3_aa: CASSKTGNRPYEQYF
cdr3_nt: TGTGCCAGCAGTAAAACAGGGAATCGGCCCTACGAGCAGTACTTC

clone_size: once
j_call: TRBJ2-7
d_call: NA
cdr3_length: 11
v_call: TRBV5-8
cdr3_aa: CASSLEVSQYF
cdr3_nt: TGTGCCAGCAGCTTAGAGGTGTCCCAGTACTTC

clone_size: NA
j_call: TRBJ2-4
d_call: TRBD1
cdr3_length: 16
v_call: TRBV6-5
cdr3_aa: CASSYSGTAVGRIQYF
cdr3_nt: TGTGCCAGCAGTTACTCGGGGACAGCCGTGGGCCGCATTCAGTACTTC

clone_size: few
j_call: TRBJ2-5
d_call: NA
cdr3_length: 14
v_call: TRBV29-1
cdr3_aa: CSVERGGSGETQYF
cdr3_nt: TGCAGCGTTGAACGTGGGGGAAGTGGGGAGACCCAGTACTTC

clone_size: NA
j_call: TRBJ2-5
d_call: TRBD1
cdr3_length: 15
v_call: TRBV3-1
cdr3_aa: CASSPTQGQGSLQYF
cdr3_nt: TGTGCCAGCAGCCCCACCCAAGGACAGGGAAGCCTGCAGTACTTC

clone_size: NA
j_call: TRBJ1-4
d_call: NA
cdr3_length: 14
v_call: TRBV7-2
cdr3_aa: CASRMGRTNEKLFF
cdr3_nt: TGTGCCAGCCGTATGGGACGGACTAATGAAAAACTGTTTTTT

clone_size: NA
j_call: TRBJ2-4
d_call: TRBD1
cdr3_length: 16
v_call: TRBV6-5
cdr3_aa: CASSPGTGLLQEAQYF
cdr3_nt: TGTGCCAGCAGTCCGGGGACAGGGTTACTCCAAGAGGCCCAGTACTTC

clone_size: NA
j_call: TRBJ2-5
d_call: NA
cdr3_length: 14
v_call: TRBV5-1
cdr3_aa: CASSLGGAEKTQYF
cdr3_nt: TGCGCCAGCAGCTTGGGAGGGGCAGAGAAGACCCAGTACTTC

clone_size: few
j_call: TRBJ2-7
d_call: NA
cdr3_length: 14
v_call: TRBV21-1
cdr3_aa: CASSKMIIRRGSYF
cdr3_nt: TGTGCCAGCAGCAAAATGATCATCCGAAGGGGGTCGTACTTC

clone_size: NA
j_call: TRBJ2-3
d_call: TRBD2
cdr3_length: 16
v_call: TRBV24-1
cdr3_aa: CATSAQTSGSTDTQYF
cdr3_nt: TGTGCCACCAGTGCCCAGACTAGCGGTAGCACAGATACGCAGTATTTT

clone_size: NA
j_call: TRBJ2-7
d_call: TRBD2
cdr3_length: 14
v_call: TRBV20-1
cdr3_aa: CSARAAGGVNEQYF
cdr3_nt: TGCAGTGCTAGAGCAGCGGGGGGAGTTAACGAGCAGTACTTC

clone_size: once
j_call: TRBJ2-4
d_call: TRBD1
cdr3_length: 18
v_call: TRBV10-3
cdr3_aa: CAISDSPRQGVGKNSQYF
cdr3_nt: TGTGCCATCAGTGATTCCCCCCGACAGGGGGTCGGAAAAAACAGTCAGTACTTC

clone_size: NA
j_call: TRBJ2-7
d_call: NA
cdr3_length: 15
v_call: TRBV7-2
cdr3_aa: CASSLAHGLFNEQYF
cdr3_nt: TGTGCCAGCAGCTTAGCCCATGGACTTTTCAATGAGCAGTACTTC

clone_size: NA
j_call: TRBJ2-6
d_call: TRBD2
cdr3_length: 16
v_call: TRBV7-9
cdr3_aa: CASSSGTTSGANVLTF
cdr3_nt: TGTGCCAGCAGCTCCGGGACTACCTCTGGGGCCAACGTCCTGACTTTC

clone_size: once
j_call: TRBJ2-3
d_call: NA
cdr3_length: 15
v_call: TRBV11-2
cdr3_aa: CASSLPVSVPDTQYF
cdr3_nt: TGTGCCAGCAGTCTTCCGGTCTCGGTCCCAGATACGCAGTATTTT

clone_size: few
j_call: TRBJ2-1
d_call: TRBD1
cdr3_length: 16
v_call: TRBV29-1
cdr3_aa: CSVEVPGTGVYNEQFF
cdr3_nt: TGCAGCGTTGAGGTCCCCGGGACAGGGGTCTACAATGAGCAGTTCTTC

clone_size: few
j_call: TRBJ1-6
d_call: NA
cdr3_length: 14
v_call: TRBV3-1
cdr3_aa: CASSLLGYNSPLHF
cdr3_nt: TGTGCCAGCAGCCTTCTGGGCTATAATTCACCCCTCCACTTT

clone_size: few
j_call: TRBJ1-6
d_call: NA
cdr3_length: 15
v_call: TRBV6-6
cdr3_aa: CASSEGKGYNSPLHF
cdr3_nt: TGTGCCAGCAGTGAGGGCAAGGGATATAATTCACCCCTCCACTTT

clone_size: NA
j_call: TRBJ2-7
d_call: NA
cdr3_length: 16
v_call: TRBV7-9
cdr3_aa: CASSPNAGQAFYEQYF
cdr3_nt: TGTGCCAGCAGCCCTAATGCGGGACAAGCTTTCTACGAGCAGTACTTC

clone_size: NA
j_call: TRBJ1-5
d_call: NA
cdr3_length: 14
v_call: TRBV20-1
cdr3_aa: CSARDLGDNQPQHF
cdr3_nt: TGCAGTGCTAGAGATCTTGGGGACAATCAGCCCCAGCATTTT

clone_size: NA
j_call: TRBJ2-1
d_call: TRBD1
cdr3_length: 15
v_call: TRBV6-2/TRBV6-3
cdr3_aa: CASSPRGQSYNEQFF
cdr3_nt: TGTGCCAGCAGTCCCAGGGGGCAATCCTACAATGAGCAGTTCTTC

clone_size: NA
j_call: TRBJ1-3
d_call: NA
cdr3_length: 16
v_call: TRBV12-3/TRBV12-4
cdr3_aa: CASSLGWQGAGNTIYF
cdr3_nt: TGTGCCAGCAGTTTAGGGTGGCAGGGTGCTGGAAACACCATATATTTT

clone_size: NA
j_call: TRBJ1-6
d_call: NA
cdr3_length: 13
v_call: TRBV20-1
cdr3_aa: CSARSRQDSPLHF
cdr3_nt: TGCAGTGCTAGGAGCCGACAGGATTCACCCCTCCACTTT

clone_size: NA
j_call: TRBJ2-1
d_call: TRBD2
cdr3_length: 15
v_call: TRBV4-2
cdr3_aa: CASSQGVAGVNEQFF
cdr3_nt: TGTGCCAGCAGCCAAGGGGTAGCGGGGGTGAATGAGCAGTTCTTC

clone_size: NA
j_call: TRBJ1-6
d_call: NA
cdr3_length: 15
v_call: TRBV5-1
cdr3_aa: CASSLMGVRNSPLHF
cdr3_nt: TGCGCCAGCAGCTTGATGGGGGTAAGAAATTCACCCCTCCACTTT

clone_size: few
j_call: TRBJ1-1
d_call: NA
cdr3_length: 18
v_call: TRBV11-2
cdr3_aa: CASSFLIGGGGLRTEAFF
cdr3_nt: TGTGCCAGCAGCTTCCTGATAGGGGGTGGGGGGCTCCGAACTGAAGCTTTCTTT

clone_size: NA
j_call: TRBJ2-5
d_call: TRBD1
cdr3_length: 15
v_call: TRBV7-2
cdr3_aa: CASSVRTGAQETQYF
cdr3_nt: TGTGCCAGCAGCGTAAGGACAGGGGCTCAAGAGACCCAGTACTTC

clone_size: NA
j_call: TRBJ2-3
d_call: NA
cdr3_length: 15
v_call: TRBV2
cdr3_aa: CASSDWGRSTDTQYF
cdr3_nt: TGTGCCAGCAGTGATTGGGGCAGAAGCACAGATACGCAGTATTTT

clone_size: NA
j_call: TRBJ1-4
d_call: NA
cdr3_length: 14
v_call: TRBV5-1
cdr3_aa: CASSLRPREEKLFF
cdr3_nt: TGCGCCAGCAGCTTGAGACCTAGGGAGGAAAAACTGTTTTTT

clone_size: NA
j_call: TRBJ2-7
d_call: NA
cdr3_length: 15
v_call: TRBV4-2
cdr3_aa: CASSFNNRDPYEQYF
cdr3_nt: TGTGCCAGCAGCTTTAACAACAGGGACCCCTACGAGCAGTACTTC

clone_size: NA
j_call: TRBJ2-1
d_call: TRBD1
cdr3_length: 15
v_call: TRBV10-3
cdr3_aa: CAIRTDRGGLDEQFF
cdr3_nt: TGTGCCATCAGGACGGACAGGGGTGGCCTGGATGAGCAGTTCTTC

clone_size: NA
j_call: TRBJ1-2
d_call: NA
cdr3_length: 13
v_call: TRBV12-3/TRBV12-4
cdr3_aa: CASSGDTNYGYTF
cdr3_nt: TGTGCCAGCAGTGGGGACACCAACTATGGCTACACCTTC

clone_size: NA
j_call: TRBJ2-5
d_call: TRBD2
cdr3_length: 14
v_call: TRBV28
cdr3_aa: CASSASDTAGEQYF
cdr3_nt: TGTGCCAGCAGTGCATCGGACACTGCGGGGGAGCAGTACTTC

clone_size: few
j_call: TRBJ2-5
d_call: NA
cdr3_length: 13
v_call: TRBV3-1
cdr3_aa: CASSPTRRETQYF
cdr3_nt: TGTGCCAGCAGTCCGACACGGAGGGAGACCCAGTACTTC

clone_size: NA
j_call: TRBJ2-5
d_call: NA
cdr3_length: 17
v_call: TRBV6-6
cdr3_aa: CASSPNPKGTNQETQYF
cdr3_nt: TGTGCCAGCAGTCCGAACCCCAAGGGCACCAACCAAGAGACCCAGTACTTC

clone_size: NA
j_call: TRBJ2-1
d_call: TRBD2
cdr3_length: 17
v_call: TRBV7-9
cdr3_aa: CASSPTPGLAGGNEQFF
cdr3_nt: TGTGCCAGCAGCCCCACACCGGGACTAGCGGGGGGGAATGAGCAGTTCTTC

clone_size: few
j_call: TRBJ2-2
d_call: TRBD1
cdr3_length: 15
v_call: TRBV28
cdr3_aa: CASSQGQGVTGELFF
cdr3_nt: TGTGCCAGCAGTCAGGGACAGGGAGTAACCGGGGAGCTGTTTTTT

clone_size: NA
j_call: TRBJ1-2
d_call: NA
cdr3_length: 12
v_call: TRBV12-3/TRBV12-4
cdr3_aa: CASAGDDYGYTF
cdr3_nt: TGTGCCAGCGCGGGGGATGATTATGGCTACACCTTC

clone_size: NA
j_call: TRBJ2-1
d_call: TRBD1
cdr3_length: 15
v_call: TRBV7-9
cdr3_aa: CASSFRDRDNNEQFF
cdr3_nt: TGTGCCAGCAGCTTCCGGGACAGGGACAACAATGAGCAGTTCTTC

clone_size: NA
j_call: TRBJ1-2
d_call: NA
cdr3_length: 12
v_call: TRBV20-1
cdr3_aa: CSARDRTYGYTF
cdr3_nt: TGCAGTGCTAGAGATCGAACCTATGGCTACACCTTC